This TCR beta chain came from a study of blood T cell repertoires in COVID-19. Assay: immunoSEQ multiplex PCR; the TCRdb copy retains only in-frame clones and omits some. The data contain around 150,000 clones, approximately 88% of them singletons. V was cut by 3 bases and J by 1 base, with 4 bases left in between. Germline lookup yields CDR1 SGHTA and CDR2 FQGNSA. There are 13 residues in the CDR3. The chain uses TRBV7-2 and TRBJ1-5; unclear D gene. The receptor's source is a woman older than 75 with active or convalescent COVID-19. The sequenced material came from peripheral blood. CDR3 in amino acids: CASSFRSNQPQHF. Here the CDR3 DNA reads TGTGCCAGCAGCTTTAGAAGCAATCAGCCCCAGCATTTT. The whole variable domain, remainder taken from reference TRBV7-2 and TRBJ1-5, is GAGVSQSPSNKVTEKGKDVELRCDPISGHTALYWYRQSLGQGLEFLIYFQGNSAPDKSGLPSDRFSAERTGGSVSTLTIQRTQQEDSAVYLCASSFRSNQPQHFGDGTRLSIL.